This TCR beta chain stems from a study of blood T cell repertoires in COVID-19. Method: immunoSEQ multiplex PCR; TCRdb's copy keeps in-frame clones and lacks some. The table has around 100,000 clones, 80% to 90% seen once. There are 17 residues in the CDR3. CDR1 is LNHDA and CDR2 is SQIVND in the germline V gene (reference sequence). Trimming left V 5 bases short and J 0 bases short, with 17 bases between. The clonotype originates from a woman older than 75 with acute or convalescent COVID-19. Sequencing used peripheral blood. This rearrangement joins TRBV19 to TRBJ1-3, with D unclear. This CDR3 reads CASSFVALRSSGNTIYF. The CDR3 region has the DNA TGTGCCAGTAGTTTCGTCGCGCTTCGCTCCTCTGGAAACACCATATATTTT. Full variable domain (remainder filled in from reference TRBV19 and TRBJ1-3): DGGITQSPKYLFRKEGQNVTLSCEQNLNHDAMYWYRQDPGQGLRLIYYSQIVNDFQKGDIAEGYSVSREKKESFPLTVTSAQKNPTAFYLCASSFVALRSSGNTIYFGEGSWLTVV.